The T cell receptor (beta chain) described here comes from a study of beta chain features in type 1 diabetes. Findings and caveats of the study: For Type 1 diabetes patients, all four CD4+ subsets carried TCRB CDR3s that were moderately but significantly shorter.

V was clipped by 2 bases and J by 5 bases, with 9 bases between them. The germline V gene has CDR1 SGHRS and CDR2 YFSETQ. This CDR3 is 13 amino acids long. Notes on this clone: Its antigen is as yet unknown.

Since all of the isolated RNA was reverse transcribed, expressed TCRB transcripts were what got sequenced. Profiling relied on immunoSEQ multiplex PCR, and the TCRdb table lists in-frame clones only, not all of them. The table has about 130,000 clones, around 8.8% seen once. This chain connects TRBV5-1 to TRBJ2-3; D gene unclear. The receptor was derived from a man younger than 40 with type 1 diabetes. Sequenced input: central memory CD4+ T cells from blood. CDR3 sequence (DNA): TGCGCCAGCAGCTTCGCCAGGAAAGATACGCAGTATTTT. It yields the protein CASSFARKDTQYF. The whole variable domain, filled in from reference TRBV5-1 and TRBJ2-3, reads KAGVTQTPRYLIKTRGQQVTLSCSPISGHRSVSWYQQTPGQGLQFLFEYFSETQRNKGNFPGRFSGRQFSNSRSEMNVSTLELGDSALYLCASSFARKDTQYFGPGTRLTVL.